These T cell receptor beta chains were read from a single sample in a study of T cell repertoires in cytomegalovirus infection. TCRdb used MiXCR to reprocess the reads, holding one entry per CDR3 protein. The sample lists about 130,000 distinct CDR3 sequences; 7% to 10% were seen once. Sequenced: PBMCs. These receptors all stem from a human donor in good health (CMV status not recorded). Some clones in this sample may be carry-over from other donors' samples. CDR3s leave out the opening cysteine and the closing phenylalanine or tryptophan. Each record gives: V gene, CDR3 protein.

>TRBV25-1
ASSDRRGAANEKLF
>TRBV12-3/TRBV12-4
ASSYAGTGVTEAF
>TRBV12-3/TRBV12-4
ASSFSSQPQH
>TRBV7-2
ASSLAQGRTEAF
>TRBV12-3/TRBV12-4
ASRSGVKAF
>TRBV20-1
SASLTGQNLPYEQY
>TRBV20-1
SARQTSDLRGEKLF
>TRBV12-3/TRBV12-4
ASSLAAQAGAVNEQF
>TRBV20-1
SARVWGRGINSGNTIY
>TRBV28
ASTPLTSYGYT
>TRBV7-9
ASSLAQDSYNSPLH
>TRBV29-1
SVREVPYNEQF
>TRBV20-1
SATGRGNQPQH
>TRBV5-6
ASSLGSSRALGYGYT
>TRBV10-3
AIWGGGNTEAF
>TRBV7-9
ASTTLNNAPYEQY
>TRBV20-1
SARNQGADGYT
>TRBV12-3/TRBV12-4
ASKIRMRGSNTEAF
>TRBV7-9
ASSLVSRGGSYNEQF